At least ten counts were recorded for the clone carrying this TCR beta chain. Its antigen is unidentified. The entry originates in a study of identical twins. Overall study findings and caveats: The presence of invariant MAIT and iNKT cells could partly confound analyses of zero-insertion sequences. Abundant cord blood beta clonotypes carried fewer insertions; memory repertoires showed none.

CDR1 and CDR2 (germline): SEHNR, FQNEAQ (reference sequence). The CDR3 extends over 10 amino acids. Donors were all healthy Caucasians. One entry per CDR3 protein, called by TCRdb with MiXCR from the 5' RACE reads. The sample yields some 210,000 distinct CDR3 sequences, 15% to 20% seen once. Separately, the same data were catalogued under a study of T cells expressing NK-cell markers. From that paper: The TCR beta repertoires were obtained from sorted CD3+CD56+NKG2C+, CD3+CD56+NKG2C- and CD3+CD56-NKG2C+ T cells.

The sequenced sample consisted of CD8+ T cells sorted from blood. V gene TRBV7-9 combines with J gene TRBJ2-5; D unclear. The end of the DNA is better explained by TRBJ2-4, so the J call may be wrong. The TCR sequence derives from a woman under 30 in good health. In DNA, the CDR3 is TGTGCCAGCAGCCCCAACATTCAGTACTTC. Translating it yields CASSPNIQYF.